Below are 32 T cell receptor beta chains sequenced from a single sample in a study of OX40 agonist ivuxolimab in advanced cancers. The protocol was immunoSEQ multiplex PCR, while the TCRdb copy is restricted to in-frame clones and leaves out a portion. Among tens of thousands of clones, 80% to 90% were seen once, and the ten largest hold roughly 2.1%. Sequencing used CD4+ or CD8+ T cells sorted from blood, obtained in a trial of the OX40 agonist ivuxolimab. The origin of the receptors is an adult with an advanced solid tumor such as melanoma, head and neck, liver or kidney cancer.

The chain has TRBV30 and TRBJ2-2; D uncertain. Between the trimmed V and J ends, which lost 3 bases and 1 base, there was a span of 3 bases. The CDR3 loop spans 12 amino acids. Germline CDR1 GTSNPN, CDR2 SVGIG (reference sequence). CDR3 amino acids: CAWSRNTGELFF. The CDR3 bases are TGTGCCTGGAGCCGGAACACCGGGGAGCTGTTTTTT.

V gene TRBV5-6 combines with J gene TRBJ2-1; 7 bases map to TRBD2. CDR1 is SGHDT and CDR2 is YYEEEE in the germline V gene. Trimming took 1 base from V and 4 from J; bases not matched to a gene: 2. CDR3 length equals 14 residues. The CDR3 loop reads CASSLYGGYNEQFF. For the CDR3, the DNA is TGTGCCAGCAGCTTGTACGGGGGGTACAATGAGCAGTTCTTC.

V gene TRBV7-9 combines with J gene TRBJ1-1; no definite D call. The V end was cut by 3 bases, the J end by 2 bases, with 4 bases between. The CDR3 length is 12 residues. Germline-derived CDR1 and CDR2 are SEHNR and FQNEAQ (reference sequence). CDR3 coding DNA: TGTGCCAGCAGCTTTGTTAACACTGAAGCTTTCTTT. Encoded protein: CASSFVNTEAFF. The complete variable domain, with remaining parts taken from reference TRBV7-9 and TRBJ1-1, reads DTGVSQNPRHKITKRGQNVTFRCDPISEHNRLYWYRQTLGQGPEFLTYFQNEAQLEKSRLLSDRFSAERPKGSFSTLEIQRTEQGDSAMYLCASSFVNTEAFFGQGTRLTVV.

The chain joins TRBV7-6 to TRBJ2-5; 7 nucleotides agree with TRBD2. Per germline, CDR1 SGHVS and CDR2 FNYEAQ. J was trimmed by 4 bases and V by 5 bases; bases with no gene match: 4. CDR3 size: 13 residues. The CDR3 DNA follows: TGTGCCAGCAGCGGGGAGGGGTCAGAGACCCAGTACTTC. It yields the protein CASSGEGSETQYF.

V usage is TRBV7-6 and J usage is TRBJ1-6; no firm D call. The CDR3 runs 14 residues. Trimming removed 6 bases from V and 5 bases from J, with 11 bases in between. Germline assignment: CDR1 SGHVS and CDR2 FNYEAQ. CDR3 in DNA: TGTGCCAGCAGTCGAGACCGGGATAATTCACCCCTCCACTTT. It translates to CASSRDRDNSPLHF. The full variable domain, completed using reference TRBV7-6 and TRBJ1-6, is GAGVSQSPRYKVTKRGQDVALRCDPISGHVSLYWYRQALGQGPEFLTYFNYEAQQDKSGLPNDRFSAERPEGSISTLTIQRTEQRDSAMYRCASSRDRDNSPLHFGNGTRLTVT.

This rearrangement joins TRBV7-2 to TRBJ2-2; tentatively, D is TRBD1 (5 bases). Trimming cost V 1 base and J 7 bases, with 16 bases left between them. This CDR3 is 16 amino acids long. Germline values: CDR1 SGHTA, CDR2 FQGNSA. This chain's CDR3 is CASSLVLPEGVGELFF. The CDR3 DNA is TGTGCCAGCAGCTTAGTTCTCCCTGAAGGGGTCGGGGAGCTGTTTTTT.

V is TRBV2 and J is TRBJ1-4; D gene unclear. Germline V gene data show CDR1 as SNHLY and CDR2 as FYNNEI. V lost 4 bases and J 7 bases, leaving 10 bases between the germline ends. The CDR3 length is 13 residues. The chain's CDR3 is CASSVLAFEKLFF. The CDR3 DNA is TGTGCCAGCAGTGTTTTGGCATTTGAAAAACTGTTTTTT. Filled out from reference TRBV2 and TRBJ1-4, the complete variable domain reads EPEVTQTPSHQVTQMGQEVILRCVPISNHLYFYWYRQILGQKVEFLVSFYNNEISEKSEIFDDQFSVERPDGSNFTLKIRSTKLEDSAMYFCASSVLAFEKLFFGSGTQLSVL.

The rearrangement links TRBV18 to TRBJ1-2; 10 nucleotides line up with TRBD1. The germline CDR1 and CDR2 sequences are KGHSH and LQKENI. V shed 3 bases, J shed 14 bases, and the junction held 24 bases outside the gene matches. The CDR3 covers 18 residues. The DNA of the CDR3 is TGTGCCAGCTCACCCCTACCGGGACAGGGGCCCCGGGGGCCCGGGCGGACCTTC. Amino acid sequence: CASSPLPGQGPRGPGRTF.

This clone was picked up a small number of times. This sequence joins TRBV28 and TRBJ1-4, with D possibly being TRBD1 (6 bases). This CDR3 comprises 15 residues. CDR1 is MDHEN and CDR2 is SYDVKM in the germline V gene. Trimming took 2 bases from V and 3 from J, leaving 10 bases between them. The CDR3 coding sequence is TGTGCCAGCAGTTTAGGGGGGCCGGCTAATGAAAAACTGTTTTTT. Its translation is CASSLGGPANEKLFF.

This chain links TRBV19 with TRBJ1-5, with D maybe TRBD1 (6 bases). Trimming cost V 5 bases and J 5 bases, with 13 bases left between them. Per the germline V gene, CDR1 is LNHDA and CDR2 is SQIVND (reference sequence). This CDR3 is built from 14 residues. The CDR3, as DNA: TGTGCCAGTAGTGACAGGAGTGGGTATCAGCCCCAGCATTTT. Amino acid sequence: CASSDRSGYQPQHF.

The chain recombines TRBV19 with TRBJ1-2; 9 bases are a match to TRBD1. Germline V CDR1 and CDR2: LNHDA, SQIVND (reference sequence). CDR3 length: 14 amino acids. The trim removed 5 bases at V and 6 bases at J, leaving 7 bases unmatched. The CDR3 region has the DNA TGTGCCAGTAGTGTACCCCGGGACAGGGATGGCTACACCTTC. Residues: CASSVPRDRDGYTF.

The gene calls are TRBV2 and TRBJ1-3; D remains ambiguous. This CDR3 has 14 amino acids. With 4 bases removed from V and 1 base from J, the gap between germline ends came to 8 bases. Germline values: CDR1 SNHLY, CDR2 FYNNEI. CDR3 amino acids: CASSVQTSGNTIYF. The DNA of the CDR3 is TGTGCCAGCAGTGTCCAGACTTCTGGAAACACCATATATTTT.

This CDR3 is CASSFDRGQTQYF. Here the CDR3 DNA reads TGCGCCAGCAGCTTTGACAGGGGACAGACCCAGTACTTC. V usage is TRBV5-1 and J usage is TRBJ2-5, with 8 bases identical to TRBD1. Germline trimming cut 2 bases from V and 6 bases from J; bases unmatched to any gene: 3. Germline V CDR1 and CDR2: SGHRS, YFSETQ. CDR3 length: 13 residues.

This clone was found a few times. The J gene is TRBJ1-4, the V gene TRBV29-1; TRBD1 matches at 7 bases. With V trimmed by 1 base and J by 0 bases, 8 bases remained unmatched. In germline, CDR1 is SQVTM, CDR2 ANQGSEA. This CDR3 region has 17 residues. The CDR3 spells CSVEVLGQTATNEKLFF. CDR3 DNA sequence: TGCAGCGTTGAAGTCTTGGGACAGACAGCAACTAATGAAAAACTGTTTTTT.

The CDR3 DNA sequence: TGTGCCAGCAGCCGCGGACAGGGTTGGTATGGCTACACCTTC. Encoded protein: CASSRGQGWYGYTF. The gene calls are TRBV6-5 and TRBJ1-2, with 8 bases matching TRBD1. The germline V gene encodes CDR1 MNHEY and CDR2 SVGAGI. The CDR3 length is 14 residues. Trimming cost V 6 bases and J 5 bases; bases outside gene matches: 8.

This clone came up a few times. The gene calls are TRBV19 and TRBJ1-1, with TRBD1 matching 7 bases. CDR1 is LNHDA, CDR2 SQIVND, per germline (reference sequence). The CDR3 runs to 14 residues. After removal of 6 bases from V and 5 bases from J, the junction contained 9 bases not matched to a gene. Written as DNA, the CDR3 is TGTGCCAGTAGGTCAACAGGGGCGAGGACTGAAGCTTTCTTT. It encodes CASRSTGARTEAFF.

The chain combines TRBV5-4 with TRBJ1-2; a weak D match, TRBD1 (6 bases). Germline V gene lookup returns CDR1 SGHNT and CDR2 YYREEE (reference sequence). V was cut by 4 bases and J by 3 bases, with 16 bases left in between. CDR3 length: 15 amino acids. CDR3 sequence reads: CASSQDHRVDYGYTF. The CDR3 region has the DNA TGTGCCAGCAGCCAAGACCACAGGGTTGACTATGGCTACACCTTC.

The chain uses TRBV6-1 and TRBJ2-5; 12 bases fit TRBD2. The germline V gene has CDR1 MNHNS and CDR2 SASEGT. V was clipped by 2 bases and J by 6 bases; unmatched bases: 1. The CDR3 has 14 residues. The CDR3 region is CASSELAGGQTQYF. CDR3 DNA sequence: TGTGCCAGCAGTGAACTAGCGGGGGGGCAGACCCAGTACTTC.

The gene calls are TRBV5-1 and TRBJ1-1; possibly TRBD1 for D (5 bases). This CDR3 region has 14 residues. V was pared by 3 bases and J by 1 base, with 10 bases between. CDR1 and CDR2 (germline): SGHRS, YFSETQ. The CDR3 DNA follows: TGCGCCAGCAGCTCAGACGGACAGAACACTGAAGCTTTCTTT. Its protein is CASSSDGQNTEAFF.

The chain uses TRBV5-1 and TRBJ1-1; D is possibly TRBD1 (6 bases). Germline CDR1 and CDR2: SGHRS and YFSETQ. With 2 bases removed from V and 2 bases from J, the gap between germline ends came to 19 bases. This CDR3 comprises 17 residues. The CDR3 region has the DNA TGCGCCAGCAGCTTCCAACTTTTGGGGGCCGGTAACACTGAAGCTTTCTTT. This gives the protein CASSFQLLGAGNTEAFF.

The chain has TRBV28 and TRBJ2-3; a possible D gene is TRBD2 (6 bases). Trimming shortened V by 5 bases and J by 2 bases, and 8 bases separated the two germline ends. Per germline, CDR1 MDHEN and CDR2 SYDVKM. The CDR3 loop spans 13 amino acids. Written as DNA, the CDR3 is TGTGCCAGCAGTAGGGGACTCACAGATACGCAGTATTTT. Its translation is CASSRGLTDTQYF.

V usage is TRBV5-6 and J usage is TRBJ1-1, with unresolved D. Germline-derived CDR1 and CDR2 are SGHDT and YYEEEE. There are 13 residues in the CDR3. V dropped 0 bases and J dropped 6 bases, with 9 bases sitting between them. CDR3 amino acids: CASSLGPYAEAFF. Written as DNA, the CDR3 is TGTGCCAGCAGCTTGGGGCCTTACGCTGAAGCTTTCTTT.

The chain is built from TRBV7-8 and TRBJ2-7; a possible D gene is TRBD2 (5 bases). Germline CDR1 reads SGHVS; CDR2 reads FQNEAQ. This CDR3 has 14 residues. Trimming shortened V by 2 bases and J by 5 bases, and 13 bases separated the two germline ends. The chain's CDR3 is CASSLKLSGHEQYF. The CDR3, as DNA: TGTGCCAGCAGCTTAAAATTGAGCGGACACGAGCAGTACTTC.

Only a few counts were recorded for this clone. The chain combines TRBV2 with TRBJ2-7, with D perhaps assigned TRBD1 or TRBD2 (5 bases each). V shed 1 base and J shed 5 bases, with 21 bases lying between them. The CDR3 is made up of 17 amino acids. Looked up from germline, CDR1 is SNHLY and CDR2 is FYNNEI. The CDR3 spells CASSEDPGQGLSHEQYF. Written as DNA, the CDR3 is TGTGCCAGCAGTGAAGATCCGGGGCAGGGTCTTTCCCACGAGCAGTACTTC.

CDR3 bases: TGTGCCAGCTCACCACAGACAGCCCAGTACTCTGGAAACACCATATATTTT. Translation: CASSPQTAQYSGNTIYF. The J gene is TRBJ1-3, the V gene TRBV18; perhaps TRBD1 as D (5 bases). The germline V gene encodes CDR1 KGHSH and CDR2 LQKENI. The CDR3 has 17 residues. V lost 1 base, J lost 0 bases, and 13 bases lay in between.

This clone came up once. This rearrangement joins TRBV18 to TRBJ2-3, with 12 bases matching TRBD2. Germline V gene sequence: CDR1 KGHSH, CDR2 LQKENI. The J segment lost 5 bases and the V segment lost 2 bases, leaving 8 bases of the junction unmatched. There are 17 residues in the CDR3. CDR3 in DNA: TGTGCCAGCTCACCAGGGCCTAGCGGGGGGGCCGAAGATACGCAGTATTTT. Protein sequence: CASSPGPSGGAEDTQYF.

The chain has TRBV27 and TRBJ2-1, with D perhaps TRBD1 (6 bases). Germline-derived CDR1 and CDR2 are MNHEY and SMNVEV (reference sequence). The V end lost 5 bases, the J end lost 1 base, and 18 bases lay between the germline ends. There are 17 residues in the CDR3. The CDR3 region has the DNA TGTGCCAGCAGTCCACAACCCGACAGGAGTTCCTACAATGAGCAGTTCTTC. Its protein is CASSPQPDRSSYNEQFF.

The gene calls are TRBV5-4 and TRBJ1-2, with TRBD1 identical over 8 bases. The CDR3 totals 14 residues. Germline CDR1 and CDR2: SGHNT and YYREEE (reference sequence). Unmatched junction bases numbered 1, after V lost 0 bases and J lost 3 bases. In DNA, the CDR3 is TGTGCCAGCAGCTTGGGGGGACAGGACTATGGCTACACCTTC. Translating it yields CASSLGGQDYGYTF.

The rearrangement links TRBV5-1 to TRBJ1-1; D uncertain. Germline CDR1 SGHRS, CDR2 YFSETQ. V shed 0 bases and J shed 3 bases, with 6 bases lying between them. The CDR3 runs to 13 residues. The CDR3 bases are TGCGCCAGCAGCTTGGACGCGTACACTGAAGCTTTCTTT. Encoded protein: CASSLDAYTEAFF.

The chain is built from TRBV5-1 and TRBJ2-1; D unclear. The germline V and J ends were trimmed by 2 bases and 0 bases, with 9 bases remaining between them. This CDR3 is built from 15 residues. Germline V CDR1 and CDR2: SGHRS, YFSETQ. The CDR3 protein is CASSFGRNSYNEQFF. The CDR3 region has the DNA TGCGCCAGCAGCTTCGGGCGGAACTCCTACAATGAGCAGTTCTTC.

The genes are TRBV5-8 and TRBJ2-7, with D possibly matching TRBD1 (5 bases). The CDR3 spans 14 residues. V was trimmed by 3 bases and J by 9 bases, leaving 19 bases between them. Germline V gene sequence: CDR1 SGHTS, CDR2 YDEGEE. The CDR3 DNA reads TGTGCCAGCAGCTCCCAGGGTGCCACGTCCGCGCAGTACTTC. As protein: CASSSQGATSAQYF.

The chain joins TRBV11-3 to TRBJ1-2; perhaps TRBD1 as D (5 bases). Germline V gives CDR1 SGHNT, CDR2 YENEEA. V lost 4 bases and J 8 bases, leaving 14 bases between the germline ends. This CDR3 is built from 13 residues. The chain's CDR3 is CASSSDSLSGYTF. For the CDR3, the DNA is TGTGCCAGCAGCTCAGACAGTTTATCGGGCTACACCTTC.